What follows are 11 T cell receptor beta chains derived from one specimen sequenced in a study of early T cells in non-severe SARS-CoV-2 infection. TCRdb re-derived calls from the 5' RACE reads in MiXCR, one entry per CDR3 protein. This sample yields approximately 29,000 distinct CDR3 sequences, of which approximately 5% are seen a single time; 5.2% belongs to the top ten. Input material: whole blood. The origin of the receptors is an adult who was a healthcare worker with PCR-confirmed SARS-CoV-2 infection or an uninfected control (not recorded which).

Note on this clonotype: Being one base from a much bigger clone, this may be a read error. The chain combines TRBV7-2 with TRBJ1-6; perhaps TRBD1 as D (6 bases). The CDR3 sequence is 14 residues long. The V end lost 5 bases, the J end lost 11 bases, and 16 bases lay between the germline ends. CDR1 and CDR2 from the germline V gene are SGHTA and FQGNSA. For the CDR3, the DNA is TGTGCCAGCAGCGCCACAGGGCTTGGACCACCCCTCCACTTT. The encoded protein is CASSATGLGPPLHF.

This clonotype was counted at least ten times. V and J are TRBV20-1 and TRBJ2-7, with 7 nucleotides matching TRBD1. Per germline, CDR1 DFQATT and CDR2 SNEGSKA (reference sequence). The CDR3 consists of 14 residues. Trimming at V came to 3 bases and at J to 2 bases, leaving 7 bases not matched to a gene. CDR3: CSARGTETTYEQYF. The CDR3 DNA reads as TGCAGTGCTAGGGGGACAGAAACGACCTACGAGCAGTACTTC.

This clonotype was seen many times. The V call is TRBV6-6, the J call TRBJ2-1, with D perhaps matching TRBD1 (5 bases). Per germline, CDR1 MNHNY and CDR2 SVGAGI (reference sequence). This CDR3 comprises 12 residues. The V and J ends lost 6 bases and 6 bases respectively, with 9 bases between them. The CDR3 spells CASRTDPNEQFF. In DNA, the CDR3 is TGTGCCAGCAGGACAGACCCCAATGAGCAGTTCTTC.

This clonotype was observed many times. V and J are TRBV24-1 and TRBJ2-1, with D tentatively TRBD1 (6 bases). Trimming shortened V by 3 bases and J by 1 base, and 12 bases separated the two germline ends. The V gene's germline CDR1 is KGHDR and CDR2 SFDVKD. The length of the CDR3 is 16 residues. This chain's CDR3 is CATSDHRETSYNEQFF. Written as DNA, the CDR3 is TGTGCCACCAGTGATCACAGGGAAACGTCCTACAATGAGCAGTTCTTC.

This clonotype has at least ten counts. The V and J genes are TRBV19 and TRBJ2-6, with no clear D. The CDR3 spans 15 residues. Germline loops: CDR1 LNHDA, CDR2 SQIVND (reference sequence). V was shortened by 3 bases and J by 0 bases, with 6 bases between the two germline ends. The CDR3 loop is CASSMSRSGANVLTF. CDR3 sequence (DNA): TGTGCCAGTAGTATGAGTCGCTCTGGGGCCAACGTCCTGACTTTC.

In this sample, this clonotype turned up many times. The chain has TRBV9 and TRBJ2-4; 11 bases fit TRBD2. The germline gives CDR1 SGDLS, CDR2 YYNGEE. The CDR3 loop spans 15 amino acids. The V and J ends lost 2 bases and 10 bases, in that order; junction bases with no gene match: 8. The CDR3 is CASSVGLAVDRIQYF. The CDR3 DNA reads as TGTGCCAGCAGCGTGGGACTAGCGGTCGACCGGATTCAGTACTTC. Full variable domain (outside the CDR3, taken from reference TRBV9 and TRBJ2-4): DSGVTQTPKHLITATGQRVTLRCSPRSGDLSVYWYQQSLDQGLQFLIQYYNGEERAKGNILERFSAQQFPDLHSELNLSSLELGDSALYFCASSVGLAVDRIQYFGAGTRLSVL.

At least ten counts were recorded for this clonotype. The chain joins TRBV27 to TRBJ2-5; 10 bases map to TRBD2. Germline CDR1 and CDR2: MNHEY and SMNVEV (reference sequence). With 5 bases clipped from V and 3 bases from J, the junction kept 15 bases outside the gene matches. This CDR3 comprises 18 residues. The CDR3 nucleotides are TGTGCCAGCAGTCCCCTTAGCGGGGGGCCGGGGGGCAAAGAGACCCAGTACTTC. Protein: CASSPLSGGPGGKETQYF.

This clonotype was found many times. V and J are TRBV7-2 and TRBJ2-1; 8 bases align to TRBD2. The CDR3 runs to 14 residues. V lost 5 bases to trimming and J lost 10 bases; unmatched junction nucleotides: 10. The germline V gene encodes CDR1 SGHTA and CDR2 FQGNSA. The CDR3 DNA follows: TGTGCCAGCAGCCGCGGGGGGTCAGCTGGAGAGCAGTTCTTC. Protein product: CASSRGGSAGEQFF. Combining the CDR3 with reference TRBV7-2 and TRBJ2-1 gives the whole variable domain GAGVSQSPSNKVTEKGKDVELRCDPISGHTALYWYRQSLGQGLEFLIYFQGNSAPDKSGLPSDRFSAERTGGSVSTLTIQRTQQEDSAVYLCASSRGGSAGEQFFGPGTRLTVL.

This clonotype showed up many times. V and J are TRBV3-1 and TRBJ2-7; unclear D gene. CDR1 is LGHDT and CDR2 is YNNKEL in the germline V gene (reference sequence). The V and J ends lost 1 base and 0 bases respectively, with 7 bases between them. The CDR3 is 14 residues long. The DNA for the CDR3 is TGTGCCAGCAGCCAAGTCTATCCCTCCTACGAGCAGTACTTC. It specifies CASSQVYPSYEQYF.

There are many counts of this clonotype. This chain's CDR3 is CASSRDPRLGYEQYF. The CDR3 DNA is TGTGCCAGCAGCCGGGACCCACGGTTGGGCTACGAGCAGTACTTC. V gene TRBV6-2 or TRBV6-3 combines with J gene TRBJ2-7; either TRBD1 or TRBD2 may fit D (5 bases each). The CDR3 spans 15 residues. V was shortened by 6 bases and J by 3 bases, with 18 bases between the two germline ends. Germline-derived CDR1 and CDR2 are MNHEY and SVGEGT.

This clonotype occurred many times. The rearrangement uses TRBV24-1 and TRBJ2-1; D gene uncertain. Trimming took 1 base from V and 7 from J, leaving 10 bases between them. The germline gives CDR1 KGHDR, CDR2 SFDVKD. The CDR3 is 14 residues long. The CDR3 loop reads CATSDFGFGNEQFF. The CDR3 DNA sequence: TGTGCCACCAGTGATTTTGGCTTCGGAAATGAGCAGTTCTTC.